This T cell receptor (beta chain) originates from a study of T cells in Graves' hyperthyroidism and ophthalmopathy. Broader study findings: Ophthalmopathy got predicted by the model a median about 6.5 months before its onset.

This clonotype turned up a few times. The antigen remains unidentified. Isolation of PBMCs was performed on around 9.7 ml fresh peripheral blood. Amplified regions were TCR beta CDR3 sequences from RNA transcripts. The HTBI set primed first-round TCR CDR3 RT-PCR. TCRdb recomputed calls from the multiplex PCR reads with MiXCR, one row per CDR3 protein. The top ten hold roughly a fifth of the sample, which has some 350,000 distinct CDR3 sequences, 13% to 15% seen once. From germline, CDR1 is SQVTM and CDR2 ANQGSEA. V lost 1 base and J 1 base, leaving 11 bases between the germline ends. There are 15 residues in the CDR3.

The source material was blood. The chain joins TRBV29-1 to TRBJ1-5, with a tentative D call TRBD1 (6 bases). This TCR was sampled from a woman aged 55-69 years with Graves' ophthalmopathy. The CDR3 sequence is CSVEVGRGSNQPQHF. The CDR3 DNA reads TGCAGCGTTGAAGTTGGCAGGGGAAGCAATCAGCCCCAGCATTTT.